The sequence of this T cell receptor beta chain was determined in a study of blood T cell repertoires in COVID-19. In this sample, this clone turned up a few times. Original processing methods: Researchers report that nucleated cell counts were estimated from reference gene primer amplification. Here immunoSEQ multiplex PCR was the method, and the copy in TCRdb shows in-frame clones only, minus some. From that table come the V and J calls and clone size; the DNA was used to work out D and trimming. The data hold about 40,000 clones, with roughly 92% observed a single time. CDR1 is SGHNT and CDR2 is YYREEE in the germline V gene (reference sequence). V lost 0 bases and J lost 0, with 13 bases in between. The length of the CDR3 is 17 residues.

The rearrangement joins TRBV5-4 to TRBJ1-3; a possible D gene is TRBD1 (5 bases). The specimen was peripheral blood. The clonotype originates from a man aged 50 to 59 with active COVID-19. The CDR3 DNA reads TGTGCCAGCAGCTTGGGGGGGGTCCTGAACTCTGGAAACACCATATATTTT. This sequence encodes CASSLGGVLNSGNTIYF.